The next 24 T cell receptor beta chains were all read from a single sample in a study of cytomegalovirus exposure and HLA in healthy donors. The PCR employed 60 Vbeta primers together with 13 Jbeta primers. Libraries were prepared by immunoSEQ multiplex PCR; TCRdb keeps only in-frame clonotypes and omits some of them. Found here are about 200,000 clones, around three quarters of them singletons; the top ten hold around 14%. What was sequenced was PBMCs. The receptors were sampled from a woman aged 30 to 39 in good health and CMV-seropositive.

Remarks on this clone: This sample includes further DNA sequences coding for the same CDR3. This chain uses TRBV2 with TRBJ2-2, with 8 bases that match TRBD1. There are 14 residues in the CDR3. The ends lost 7 bases at V and 0 bases at J; junction bases unmatched: 1. Germline-derived CDR1 and CDR2 are SNHLY and FYNNEI. The CDR3 here is CASKQGANTGELFF. In DNA form, the CDR3 reads TGTGCCAGCAAACAGGGGGCGAACACCGGGGAGCTGTTTTTT.

This chain joins TRBV2 and TRBJ2-3, with 8 bases lining up with TRBD2. CDR3 length: 15 residues. Germline CDR1 reads SNHLY; CDR2 reads FYNNEI. The V segment lost 5 bases and the J segment 4 bases; nucleotides outside the gene matches: 8. The CDR3 DNA sequence: TGTGCCAGCAGTTTTAGCGGGACGTCCTCAGATACGCAGTATTTT. Translated: CASSFSGTSSDTQYF.

This rearrangement joins TRBV7-8 to TRBJ1-3, with D unclear. The V gene lost 3 bases and the J gene lost 6 bases, with 9 bases spanning the gap. CDR1 is SGHVS and CDR2 is FQNEAQ in the germline V gene. The CDR3 is 13 residues long. DNA of the CDR3: TGTGCCAGCAGCTTTAGCCCCGAAAACACCATATATTTT. Amino acids: CASSFSPENTIYF.

The chain joins TRBV10-2 to TRBJ2-5; 8 bases match TRBD2. From germline, CDR1 is WSHSY and CDR2 SAAADI. V was clipped by 3 bases and J by 5 bases; unmatched bases: 2. The CDR3 runs to 13 residues. The CDR3 nucleotides are TGCGCCAGCAGTGAACCTAGCGGGGAGACCCAGTACTTC. Protein sequence: CASSEPSGETQYF.

In regard to this clone: A junction boundary mismatches the germline segment, possibly from a read error. This chain uses TRBV4-3 with TRBJ1-1; 8 positions match TRBD1. CDR3 length equals 16 residues. From germline, CDR1 is LGHNA and CDR2 YSLEER. CDR3 nucleotide sequence: TGCGCCAGCAGCAAAGAGAGGACAGGGTTGCGGACTGAAGCTTTCTTT. Translation: CASSKERTGLRTEAFF.

The chain is built from TRBV7-6 and TRBJ2-7, with 7 positions matching TRBD1. Germline lookup yields CDR1 SGHVS and CDR2 FNYEAQ. V trimming: 0 bases; J trimming: 2 bases; junction bases outside the gene matches: 1. This CDR3 is 14 amino acids long. CDR3: CASSLAGTAYEQYF. The CDR3 DNA reads TGTGCCAGCAGCTTAGCAGGGACAGCCTACGAGCAGTACTTC.

CDR3 amino acids: CASSYLPGQNTGELFF. CDR3 sequence (DNA): TGTGCCAGCAGTTACCTTCCCGGACAGAACACCGGGGAGCTGTTTTTT. The chain employs TRBV6-5 and TRBJ2-2; tentatively, D is TRBD1 (5 bases). CDR3 length: 16 residues. V lost 2 bases and J 1 base, leaving 11 bases between the germline ends. Germline CDR1 reads MNHEY; CDR2 reads SVGAGI.

The chain carries TRBV11-2 and TRBJ2-5; 8 bases are a match to TRBD2. Germline CDR1 and CDR2: SGHAT and FQNNGV. This CDR3 spans 15 amino acids. J lost 4 bases, V lost 1 base, and 5 bases had no gene match. The CDR3, as DNA: TGTGCCAGCAGCTTAGCGGGGGGGCCTCGAGAGACCCAGTACTTC. This encodes CASSLAGGPRETQYF.

This clone was observed a few times. The chain recombines TRBV5-6 with TRBJ1-1; no clear D gene. With 0 bases removed from V and 0 bases from J, the gap between germline ends came to 6 bases. The CDR3 is made up of 14 amino acids. Germline V gene sequence: CDR1 SGHDT, CDR2 YYEEEE. This chain's CDR3 is CASSLVVVNTEAFF. The CDR3 DNA sequence: TGTGCCAGCAGCTTGGTGGTAGTGAACACTGAAGCTTTCTTT.

A word on this clone: The sample has other DNA sequences that encode this CDR3 too. The chain carries TRBV19 and TRBJ1-1; possible D gene TRBD1, 5 bases. The length of the CDR3 is 13 residues. V was shortened by 1 base and J by 5 bases, with 8 bases between the two germline ends. Germline V gene data show CDR1 as LNHDA and CDR2 as SQIVND (reference sequence). CDR3 nucleotides: TGTGCCAGTAGTATAGTCGGGGGGACTGAAGCTTTCTTT. This sequence encodes CASSIVGGTEAFF.

This rearrangement joins TRBV5-6 to TRBJ1-6, with no clear D. V shed 4 bases and J shed 9 bases, with 14 bases lying between them. CDR1 is SGHDT, CDR2 YYEEEE, per germline. The CDR3 is 14 amino acids. CDR3 coding DNA: TGTGCCAGCAGCCCAGACCCACGGAGTTCACCCCTCCACTTT. This gives the protein CASSPDPRSSPLHF. Together with reference TRBV5-6 and TRBJ1-6, the CDR3 gives the full variable domain: DAGVTQSPTHLIKTRGQQVTLRCSPKSGHDTVSWYQQALGQGPQFIFQYYEEEERQRGNFPDRFSGHQFPNYSSELNVNALLLGDSALYLCASSPDPRSSPLHFGNGTRLTVT.

The V and J genes are TRBV18 and TRBJ1-4; D might be TRBD1 (6 bases). The CDR3 sequence is 13 residues long. Germline CDR1 is KGHSH and CDR2 is LQKENI. Trimming removed 8 bases from V and 8 bases from J, with 15 bases in between. The CDR3 coding sequence is TGTGCCAGCGCCGAGGGGGATAGAGAAAAACTGTTTTTT. The encoded protein is CASAEGDREKLFF.

The chain couples TRBV2 to TRBJ2-1, with D possibly TRBD2 on 6 matching bases. This CDR3 region has 15 residues. V was trimmed by 1 base and J by 7 bases, leaving 14 bases between them. CDR1 SNHLY and CDR2 FYNNEI come from the germline V gene. CDR3 region: CASSEERGTGNEQFF. Written as DNA, the CDR3 is TGTGCCAGCAGTGAAGAACGGGGGACGGGTAATGAGCAGTTCTTC. The full variable domain, its missing parts supplied by reference TRBV2 and TRBJ2-1, is EPEVTQTPSHQVTQMGQEVILRCVPISNHLYFYWYRQILGQKVEFLVSFYNNEISEKSEIFDDQFSVERPDGSNFTLKIRSTKLEDSAMYFCASSEERGTGNEQFFGPGTRLTVL.

The J gene is TRBJ2-1, the V gene TRBV9; D unclear. Germline V CDR1 and CDR2: SGDLS, YYNGEE. V was trimmed by 0 bases and J by 5 bases, leaving 9 bases between them. The CDR3 extends over 14 amino acids. Written as DNA, the CDR3 is TGTGCCAGCAGCGTAGGCAGCGCAAACAATGAGCAGTTCTTC. Its protein product is CASSVGSANNEQFF.

The rearrangement joins TRBV28 to TRBJ1-4; TRBD1 matches 7 bases. CDR1 and CDR2 (germline): MDHEN, SYDVKM. This CDR3 region has 15 residues. The junction had 14 bases not matched to a gene; V was cut back by 6 bases and J by 10 bases. CDR3 region: CASRPTGAPLGKLFF. The CDR3 DNA follows: TGTGCCAGCAGGCCCACAGGGGCCCCCCTGGGAAAACTGTTTTTT.

The rearrangement uses TRBV2 and TRBJ1-4; weak D call: TRBD1 (6 bases). V lost 7 bases and J lost 7, with 19 bases in between. The CDR3 extends over 15 amino acids. Looked up from germline, CDR1 is SNHLY and CDR2 is FYNNEI. CDR3 coding DNA: TGTGCCAGCAAAAGTCAGGGGACTAAGTCTGAAAAACTGTTTTTT. Encoded protein: CASKSQGTKSEKLFF.

The rearrangement uses TRBV6-5 and TRBJ2-1; the D gene is possibly TRBD2 (6 bases). Trimming took off 2 bases at V and 9 bases at J, with 11 bases between the two ends. The CDR3 loop spans 13 amino acids. Germline loops: CDR1 MNHEY, CDR2 SVGAGI. In DNA, the CDR3 is TGTGCCAGCAGTTACCTCTTGGGAGGTGAGCAGTTCTTC. Its translation is CASSYLLGGEQFF.

The CDR3 sequence is CASSYWGGGTGELFF. The CDR3 bases are TGTGCCAGCAGTTACTGGGGAGGCGGCACCGGGGAGCTGTTTTTT. The chain combines TRBV6-6 with TRBJ2-2; TRBD2 is a possible D gene (6 bases). Germline assignment: CDR1 MNHNY and CDR2 SVGAGI (reference sequence). This CDR3 spans 15 amino acids. With 1 base removed from V and 4 bases from J, the gap between germline ends came to 10 bases.

The V call is TRBV6-4, the J call TRBJ2-1; 8 bases are a match to TRBD1. This CDR3 is 15 amino acids long. V lost 4 bases, J lost 0 bases, and 2 bases stayed unmatched. The germline CDR1 and CDR2 sequences are MRHNA and SNTAGT. The CDR3: CASSVGTGSYNEQFF. The CDR3 DNA reads TGTGCCAGCAGTGTTGGGACAGGCTCCTACAATGAGCAGTTCTTC.

The chain couples TRBV28 to TRBJ2-1; D might be TRBD1 (6 bases). CDR1 and CDR2 from the germline V gene are MDHEN and SYDVKM. Trimming removed 2 bases at V and 6 bases at J, with 14 bases between. The CDR3 has 15 amino acids. CDR3 residues: CASSLPPSRGNEQFF. The CDR3 bases are TGTGCCAGCAGTTTACCCCCTAGCAGGGGCAATGAGCAGTTCTTC.

V is TRBV7-3 and J is TRBJ2-7; TRBD2 is a possible D gene (7 bases). Germline CDR1 SGHTA, CDR2 FQGTGA. V gave up 0 bases and J gave up 3 bases, with 21 bases separating them. The CDR3 extends over 18 amino acids. CDR3 sequence (DNA): TGTGCCAGCAGCTTAACAGGCGGGGGCGGAACCGAAAACTACGAGCAGTACTTC. Amino acids: CASSLTGGGGTENYEQYF.

This rearrangement joins TRBV5-1 to TRBJ2-1; the match to TRBD2 covers 8 bases. J gave up 6 bases and V 4 bases, and 9 bases lay outside the gene matches. Germline V gene data show CDR1 as SGHRS and CDR2 as YFSETQ. This CDR3 is built from 15 residues. Written as DNA, the CDR3 is TGCGCCAGCAGCCCGGGAGGGGGAGTAAGCAATGAGCAGTTCTTC. This sequence encodes CASSPGGGVSNEQFF. The variable domain in full, completed from reference TRBV5-1 and TRBJ2-1, reads KAGVTQTPRYLIKTRGQQVTLSCSPISGHRSVSWYQQTPGQGLQFLFEYFSETQRNKGNFPGRFSGRQFSNSRSEMNVSTLELGDSALYLCASSPGGGVSNEQFFGPGTRLTVL.

The chain links TRBV6-6 to TRBJ1-4; no clear D. CDR1 and CDR2 from the germline V gene are MNHNY and SVGAGI (reference sequence). The CDR3 length is 14 residues. The V and J ends lost 0 bases and 8 bases respectively, with 10 bases between them. The CDR3 coding sequence is TGTGCCAGCAGTTACTCGAGCCGGAGGGAAAAACTGTTTTTT. This translates into CASSYSSRREKLFF.

This clone came up once. The V call is TRBV10-2, the J call TRBJ1-5, with D perhaps TRBD1 (5 bases). Trimming pared 4 bases from V and 0 bases from J, leaving 10 bases between. The CDR3 consists of 15 residues. Looked up from germline, CDR1 is WSHSY and CDR2 is SAAADI. The DNA of the CDR3 is TGCGCCAGCAGTGGAAGGACACATAGCAATCAGCCCCAGCATTTT. Protein: CASSGRTHSNQPQHF.